A selection of T cell receptor beta chains follows, all from one sample in a study of blood T cell repertoires in COVID-19. The protocol was immunoSEQ multiplex PCR, while the TCRdb copy is restricted to in-frame clones and leaves out a portion. In the table there are around 80,000 clones, roughly 82% of which are singletons. The specimen was peripheral blood. The receptor set was obtained from a man at least 80 years old with acute or convalescent COVID-19. Both conserved end residues are part of each CDR3. A D gene is named only where the DNA matches it firmly. Some rows have no size entry. The others give once, few or many, or a class for an expanded clone.

clone size	D gene	V gene	J gene	CDR3 protein	CDR3 DNA
NA	TRBD1	TRBV10-3	TRBJ2-7	CAISESIFGQGSHEQYF	TGTGCCATCAGTGAGTCGATATTTGGACAGGGTTCCCACGAGCAGTACTTC
NA	NA	TRBV30	TRBJ1-3	CAWSVKGRLLSGNTIYF	TGTGCCTGGAGTGTTAAAGGCAGGCTTCTTTCTGGAAACACCATATATTTT
NA	NA	TRBV6-6	TRBJ1-4	CASSYFQGLTATQLFF	TGTGCCAGCAGTTACTTCCAGGGTTTGACAGCGACCCAACTGTTTTTT
NA	TRBD1	TRBV27	TRBJ1-6	CASSFNPGQGVSPLHF	TGTGCCAGCAGTTTCAACCCTGGACAGGGTGTTTCACCCCTCCACTTT
NA	TRBD2	TRBV10-1	TRBJ2-1	CASSDLRGGSDEQFF	TGCGCCAGCAGTGACCTGCGGGGGGGCAGCGATGAGCAGTTCTTC
NA	TRBD2	TRBV4-1	TRBJ2-7	CASSQVGGLAGRYEQYF	TGCGCCAGCAGCCAAGTTGGGGGACTAGCGGGGCGGTACGAGCAGTACTTC
NA	NA	TRBV5-4	TRBJ1-2	CASSPQGRGYTF	TGTGCCAGCAGCCCCCAGGGTCGGGGCTACACCTTC
NA	TRBD1	TRBV5-4	TRBJ1-5	CASSLQGQPQHF	TGTGCCAGCAGCTTACAGGGGCAGCCCCAGCATTTT
NA	TRBD1	TRBV6-5	TRBJ1-5	CASRPDRPDQPQHF	TGTGCCAGCCGGCCGGACAGGCCCGATCAGCCCCAGCATTTT
few	NA	TRBV12-3/TRBV12-4	TRBJ2-7	CASSPTSSYEQYF	TGTGCCAGCAGTCCTACGAGCTCCTACGAGCAGTACTTC
NA	NA	TRBV19	TRBJ1-4	CASTRVGTTNEKLFF	TGTGCCAGTACCAGGGTTGGTACAACTAATGAAAAACTGTTTTTT
NA	NA	TRBV12-3/TRBV12-4	TRBJ1-6	CASSLYTREPLHF	TGTGCCAGCAGTTTATATACACGGGAACCCCTCCACTTT
NA	TRBD2	TRBV19	TRBJ2-1	CASSGTSGGIYNEQFF	TGTGCCAGTAGTGGAACTAGCGGGGGCATCTACAATGAGCAGTTCTTC
NA	NA	TRBV7-3	TRBJ2-3	CASSLGGNTDTQYF	TGTGCCAGCAGCTTAGGCGGAAACACAGATACGCAGTATTTT
NA	TRBD1	TRBV18	TRBJ2-7	CASSPPARGHTEQYF	TGTGCCAGCTCACCACCGGCCAGGGGGCATACCGAGCAGTACTTC
few	NA	TRBV19	TRBJ1-3	CASSIRRQAGNTIYF	TGTGCCAGTAGTATAAGGCGACAGGCTGGAAACACCATATATTTT
few	TRBD1	TRBV5-1	TRBJ2-2	CASSYTGGPNTGELFF	TGCGCCAGCAGCTATACAGGGGGCCCTAACACCGGGGAGCTGTTTTTT
NA	TRBD2	TRBV9	TRBJ2-4	CASSAGLVVAKNIQYF	TGTGCCAGCAGCGCGGGACTAGTCGTAGCCAAAAACATTCAGTACTTC
NA	NA	TRBV6-5	TRBJ1-4	CASSQGNNEKLFF	TGTGCCAGCAGCCAGGGGAATAATGAAAAACTGTTTTTT
few	NA	TRBV3-1/TRBV3-2	TRBJ1-6	CASSQLGHNNSPLHF	TGTGCCAGCAGCCAACTAGGACATAATAATTCACCCCTCCACTTT
NA	TRBD1	TRBV7-9	TRBJ2-2	CASSRDSNTGELFF	TGTGCCAGCAGCCGGGACAGCAACACCGGGGAGCTGTTTTTT
NA	NA	TRBV4-2	TRBJ1-5	CASSQSGQRYSNQPQHF	TGTGCCAGCAGCCAAAGTGGACAGCGTTATAGCAATCAGCCCCAGCATTTT
NA	TRBD1	TRBV30	TRBJ2-2	CAWRFRDRGSTGELFF	TGTGCCTGGAGGTTCCGGGACAGGGGTTCCACCGGGGAGCTGTTTTTT
NA	NA	TRBV5-1	TRBJ2-7	CASSSSEETYEQYF	TGCGCCAGCAGCTCCTCGGAGGAGACCTACGAGCAGTACTTC
once	NA	TRBV7-3	TRBJ1-2	CASSPDGGKGYTF	TGTGCCAGCAGCCCTGACGGGGGGAAGGGCTACACCTTC
NA	NA	TRBV5-1	TRBJ2-3	CASSLEGSSSTDTQYF	TGCGCCAGCAGCTTGGAGGGGTCGTCTAGCACAGATACGCAGTATTTT
NA	TRBD2	TRBV6-4	TRBJ2-7	CASSQYGTSGGAMGYEQYF	TGTGCCAGCAGTCAGTACGGGACTAGCGGGGGGGCTATGGGCTACGAGCAGTACTTC
NA	NA	TRBV7-2	TRBJ1-1	CASSFWGGNTEAFF	TGTGCCAGCAGCTTTTGGGGAGGGAACACTGAAGCTTTCTTT
once	TRBD2	TRBV9	TRBJ2-2	CASSVGTRGGYGELFF	TGTGCCAGCAGCGTAGGAACCCGCGGGGGGTACGGGGAGCTGTTTTTT
NA	NA	TRBV2	TRBJ1-2	CASNNRDGYTF	TGTGCCAGCAACAACAGGGACGGCTACACCTTC
few	TRBD1	TRBV4-1	TRBJ1-5	CASSRSTGQGWTQHF	TGCGCCAGCAGCCGATCTACCGGACAGGGTTGGACCCAGCATTTT
once	NA	TRBV5-1	TRBJ1-6	CASSLGSGDSPLHF	TGCGCCAGCAGCTTAGGCAGCGGTGATTCACCCCTCCACTTT
NA	NA	TRBV30	TRBJ2-7	CAWASGSPYEQYF	TGTGCCTGGGCTTCCGGGTCCCCCTACGAGCAGTACTTC
NA	TRBD1	TRBV15	TRBJ1-2	CATSRASTGGGYTF	TGTGCCACCAGCAGAGCGTCGACAGGGGGCGGCTACACCTTC
NA	TRBD1	TRBV6-6	TRBJ1-1	CASTPLTGGRTEAFF	TGTGCCAGCACCCCGCTGACAGGGGGCAGAACTGAAGCTTTCTTT
NA	NA	TRBV5-6	TRBJ1-5	CASSLREIGNQPQHF	TGTGCCAGCAGCTTGAGGGAGATTGGCAATCAGCCCCAGCATTTT
NA	TRBD1	TRBV5-1	TRBJ2-7	CASSLAGTGGGEQYF	TGCGCCAGCAGCTTGGCCGGGACAGGGGGCGGCGAGCAGTACTTC
NA	NA	TRBV29-1	TRBJ1-2	CSVEAGDGYTF	TGCAGCGTTGAGGCAGGGGATGGCTACACCTTC
NA	TRBD2	TRBV27	TRBJ2-7	CASRLTSAYEQYF	TGTGCCAGCAGGCTGACTAGCGCCTACGAGCAGTACTTC
NA	TRBD1	TRBV9	TRBJ1-2	CASSDRTGKGYGYTF	TGTGCCAGCAGCGACCGGACAGGGAAGGGCTATGGCTACACCTTC
NA	TRBD2	TRBV5-1	TRBJ2-1	CASSFVAGETNEQFF	TGCGCCAGCAGCTTCGTAGCGGGGGAGACCAATGAGCAGTTCTTC
NA	TRBD2	TRBV6-1	TRBJ2-3	CASSESAGGTFASSTDTQYF	TGTGCCAGCAGTGAATCAGCGGGGGGGACATTTGCCTCTAGCACAGATACGCAGTATTTT
NA	NA	TRBV11-2	TRBJ1-6	CASSLDWGQPNSPLHF	TGTGCCAGCAGCTTAGATTGGGGACAACCAAATTCACCCCTCCACTTT
few	TRBD1	TRBV30	TRBJ1-1	CAWRRQGLTEAFF	TGTGCCTGGAGGCGACAGGGACTCACTGAAGCTTTCTTT
NA	NA	TRBV10-3	TRBJ2-7	CAISVPQMAPGTYEQYF	TGTGCCATCAGTGTGCCTCAAATGGCGCCGGGAACCTACGAGCAGTACTTC
NA	TRBD1	TRBV19	TRBJ1-1	CASSPRQGGNTEAFF	TGTGCCAGTAGTCCAAGACAGGGGGGGAACACTGAAGCTTTCTTT
NA	NA	TRBV11-2	TRBJ1-5	CASSFSQGNQPQHF	TGTGCCAGCAGCTTTAGCCAAGGCAATCAGCCCCAGCATTTT
NA	NA	TRBV5-1	TRBJ1-3	CASSPDRPTAPGNTIYF	TGCGCCAGCAGTCCTGACAGGCCCACCGCCCCTGGAAACACCATATATTTT
NA	TRBD1	TRBV27	TRBJ2-3	CASSHRGQGTDTQYF	TGTGCCAGCAGCCACCGGGGACAGGGCACAGATACGCAGTATTTT
once	NA	TRBV5-5	TRBJ1-1	CASSPGGRDTEAFF	TGTGCCAGCAGCCCTGGGGGCCGGGACACTGAAGCTTTCTTT
NA	NA	TRBV5-1	TRBJ1-1	CASSLDQGMNTEAFF	TGCGCCAGCAGCTTGGACCAGGGGATGAACACTGAAGCTTTCTTT
once	NA	TRBV19	TRBJ1-1	CASSPVAVEYTEAFF	TGTGCCAGTAGTCCCGTCGCGGTGGAGTACACTGAAGCTTTCTTT
NA	TRBD2	TRBV3-1/TRBV3-2	TRBJ2-5	CASSERGGHETQYF	TGTGCCAGCAGCGAGCGGGGGGGCCACGAGACCCAGTACTTC
NA	NA	TRBV21-1	TRBJ1-6	CASSITTGSNSPLHF	TGTGCCAGCAGCATCACGACAGGGAGCAATTCACCCCTCCACTTT
NA	TRBD1	TRBV5-1	TRBJ1-1	CASSLGTGGLVNTEAFF	TGCGCCAGCAGCTTGGGTACAGGGGGCTTAGTGAACACTGAAGCTTTCTTT
NA	TRBD1	TRBV7-2	TRBJ1-5	CASSGWDRQNQPQHF	TGTGCCAGCAGCGGGTGGGACAGGCAAAATCAGCCCCAGCATTTT
once	NA	TRBV18	TRBJ1-1	CASSPSYEMNTEAFF	TGTGCCAGCTCACCATCTTACGAGATGAACACTGAAGCTTTCTTT